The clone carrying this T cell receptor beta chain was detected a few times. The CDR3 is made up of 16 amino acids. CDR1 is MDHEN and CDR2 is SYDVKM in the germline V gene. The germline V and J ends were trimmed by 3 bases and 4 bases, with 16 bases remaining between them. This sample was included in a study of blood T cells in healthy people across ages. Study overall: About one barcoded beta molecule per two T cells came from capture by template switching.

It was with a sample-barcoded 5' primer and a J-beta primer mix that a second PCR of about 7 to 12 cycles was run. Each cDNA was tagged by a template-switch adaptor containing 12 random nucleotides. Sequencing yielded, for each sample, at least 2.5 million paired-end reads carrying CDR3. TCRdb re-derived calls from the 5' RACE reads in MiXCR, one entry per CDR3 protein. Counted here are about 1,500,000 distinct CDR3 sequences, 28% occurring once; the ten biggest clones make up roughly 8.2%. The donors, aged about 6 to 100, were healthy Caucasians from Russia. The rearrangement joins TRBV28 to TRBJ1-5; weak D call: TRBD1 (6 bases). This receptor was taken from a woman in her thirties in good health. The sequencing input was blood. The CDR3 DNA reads TGTGCCAGCAGTTTTACCCTCAGGGGCACTAATCAGCCCCAGCATTTT. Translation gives CASSFTLRGTNQPQHF.